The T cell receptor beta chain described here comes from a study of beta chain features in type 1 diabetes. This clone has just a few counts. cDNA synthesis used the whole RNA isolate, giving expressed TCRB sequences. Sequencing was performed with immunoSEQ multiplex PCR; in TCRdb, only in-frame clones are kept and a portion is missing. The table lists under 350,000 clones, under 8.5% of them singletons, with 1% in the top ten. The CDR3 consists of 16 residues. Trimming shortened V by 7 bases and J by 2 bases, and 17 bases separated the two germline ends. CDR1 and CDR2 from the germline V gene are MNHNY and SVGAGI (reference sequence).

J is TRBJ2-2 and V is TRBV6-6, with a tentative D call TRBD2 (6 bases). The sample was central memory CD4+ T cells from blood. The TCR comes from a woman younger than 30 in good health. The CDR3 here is CASMGAGLENTGELFF. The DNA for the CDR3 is TGTGCCAGCATGGGTGCGGGATTGGAAAACACCGGGGAGCTGTTTTTT.